The 27 T cell receptor beta chains below all came from one sample that was sequenced in a study of follicular helper T cells after annual influenza vaccination. Time point noted: 2015-2016 season, 7 days after influenza vaccination. Measured with immunoSEQ multiplex PCR; TCRdb has only the in-frame clones, and not every one. The table lists under 7,500 clones, roughly 88% of them singletons. Here the sequenced sample was CXCR5+ CD38- circulating T follicular helper cells from blood, taken 7 days after influenza vaccination. The subset is: circulating Tfh, non-naive CD4+CXCR5+PD-1+ (ICOS+CD38+ or ICOS-CD38-). These receptors came from an adult who received the influenza vaccine.

The chain couples TRBV9 to TRBJ2-6; D is undetermined. Germline lookup yields CDR1 SGDLS and CDR2 YYNGEE. Trimming took off 1 base at V and 2 bases at J, with 7 bases between the two ends. CDR3 length equals 15 residues. CDR3 nucleotides: TGTGCCAGCAGCGTAACAGCCGCTGGGGCCAACGTCCTGACTTTC. It encodes CASSVTAAGANVLTF.

The chain employs TRBV7-3 and TRBJ2-7; D uncertain. Germline CDR1 reads SGHTA; CDR2 reads FQGTGA. The CDR3 has 13 residues. The ends were cut back, 0 bases at V and 7 bases at J, with 10 bases in the middle. The CDR3 sequence is CASSLTPQGEQYF. Written as DNA, the CDR3 is TGTGCCAGCAGCTTAACCCCACAAGGGGAGCAGTACTTC.

This clone has more than one count but fewer than ten. The chain couples TRBV5-6 to TRBJ2-7, with 8 bases identical to TRBD1. The V segment lost 4 bases and the J segment 4 bases; nucleotides outside the gene matches: 7. The CDR3 consists of 14 residues. Germline loops: CDR1 SGHDT, CDR2 YYEEEE. DNA for the CDR3: TGTGCCAGCAGCCCTCGGACAGGGTCGTACGAGCAGTACTTC. This translates into CASSPRTGSYEQYF.

The chain combines TRBV19 with TRBJ2-7; 9 bases fit TRBD1. J gave up 7 bases and V 3 bases, and 13 bases lay outside the gene matches. The CDR3 covers 16 residues. Germline CDR1 is LNHDA and CDR2 is SQIVND (reference sequence). CDR3 coding DNA: TGTGCCAGTAGTATTTCGATCGGGACAGGGATAGAAGAGCAGTACTTC. It specifies CASSISIGTGIEEQYF.

Written as DNA, the CDR3 is TGTGCCAGCAGTTTAACAGGGTGGGGAGAAAACATTCAGTACTTC. Its protein is CASSLTGWGENIQYF. This chain joins TRBV27 and TRBJ2-4, with a weak D call TRBD1 (6 bases). Trimming removed 2 bases from V and 5 bases from J, with 13 bases in between. This CDR3 is 15 amino acids long. CDR1 MNHEY and CDR2 SMNVEV come from the germline V gene (reference sequence).

CDR3 coding DNA: TGCAGTGCGGGGCTCCAGGCGTTTCAGTTCTTC. Encoded protein: CSAGLQAFQFF. This sequence joins TRBV20-1 and TRBJ2-1, with D maybe TRBD1 (5 bases). V was clipped by 6 bases and J by 13 bases, with 16 bases between them. The CDR3 loop spans 11 amino acids. CDR1 and CDR2 from the germline V gene are DFQATT and SNEGSKA (reference sequence).

This clone showed up just once. The chain joins TRBV30 to TRBJ2-2; D tentatively reads TRBD1 or TRBD2 (6 bases each). V was pared by 8 bases and J by 2 bases, with 21 bases between. Germline CDR1 GTSNPN, CDR2 SVGIG (reference sequence). This CDR3 has 16 residues. For the CDR3, the DNA is TGTGCCCGAGGGGGGAAGTGGGAGTTCAACACCGGGGAGCTGTTTTTT. Translating it yields CARGGKWEFNTGELFF.

The chain links TRBV6-5 to TRBJ1-2, with D possibly TRBD1 on 5 matching bases. CDR3 length equals 15 residues. Germline values: CDR1 MNHEY, CDR2 SVGAGI. The germline V and J ends were trimmed by 0 bases and 4 bases, with 12 bases remaining between them. The CDR3 coding sequence is TGTGCCAGCAGTTACTCGGGAGGGGTTGCCTATGGCTACACCTTC. It specifies CASSYSGGVAYGYTF.

This chain uses TRBV11-1 with TRBJ2-7; D may be TRBD1 (6 bases). The germline gives CDR1 SGHAT, CDR2 FQDESV (reference sequence). V lost 5 bases, J lost 5 bases, and 10 bases lay in between. The CDR3 is 12 amino acids. The CDR3 DNA is TGTGCCAGCAGCCCCAACAGGGACGAGCAGTACTTC. Residues: CASSPNRDEQYF.

This rearrangement joins TRBV28 to TRBJ1-1, with a weak D call TRBD1 (5 bases). Trimming removed 3 bases at V and 1 base at J, with 12 bases between. The CDR3 spans 15 residues. CDR1 MDHEN and CDR2 SYDVKM come from the germline V gene. CDR3 amino acids: CASSFPGLRNTEAFF. In nucleotides, the CDR3 is TGTGCCAGCAGTTTTCCGGGACTCAGGAACACTGAAGCTTTCTTT.

The J gene is TRBJ1-1, the V gene TRBV27, with D perhaps matching TRBD1 (5 bases). This CDR3 region has 13 residues. Trimming cost V 6 bases and J 1 base, with 9 bases left between them. Germline V gene sequence: CDR1 MNHEY, CDR2 SMNVEV (reference sequence). The CDR3 DNA is TGTGCCAGCAGCTCTACAGGGAACACTGAAGCTTTCTTT. Translation gives CASSSTGNTEAFF.

This sequence joins TRBV30 and TRBJ2-2; no firm D call. V lost 1 base to trimming and J lost 2 bases, with 8 bases between them. The CDR3 has 14 residues. Germline V CDR1 and CDR2: GTSNPN, SVGIG (reference sequence). The DNA for the CDR3 is TGTGCCTGGAGTGGGCTGAAAAACACCGGGGAGCTGTTTTTT. It codes for CAWSGLKNTGELFF.

This chain connects TRBV7-9 to TRBJ1-1; possibly TRBD1 for D (5 bases). CDR1 SEHNR and CDR2 FQNEAQ come from the germline V gene (reference sequence). This CDR3 is 13 amino acids long. V lost 2 bases, J lost 5 bases, and 9 bases lay in between. CDR3 sequence: CASSLRGDTEAFF. The CDR3 bases are TGTGCCAGCAGCTTAAGAGGGGATACTGAAGCTTTCTTT.

The rearrangement joins TRBV5-4 to TRBJ2-1; a weak D match, TRBD2 (6 bases). V lost 6 bases and J lost 7, with 14 bases in between. Germline assignment: CDR1 SGHNT and CDR2 YYREEE (reference sequence). The CDR3 extends over 13 amino acids. The CDR3 spells CASTGPRGNEQFF. The DNA for the CDR3 is TGTGCCAGCACCGGGCCTCGGGGGAATGAGCAGTTCTTC. Using reference TRBV5-4 and TRBJ2-1 for the parts outside the CDR3, the full variable domain is ETGVTQSPTHLIKTRGQQVTLRCSSQSGHNTVSWYQQALGQGPQFIFQYYREEENGRGNFPPRFSGLQFPNYSSELNVNALELDDSALYLCASTGPRGNEQFFGPGTRLTVL.

The gene calls are TRBV28 and TRBJ1-2; D might be TRBD1 (5 bases). This CDR3 comprises 13 residues. The germline V gene has CDR1 MDHEN and CDR2 SYDVKM. With 2 bases removed from V and 7 bases from J, the gap between germline ends came to 11 bases. The CDR3 protein is CASSLEGESGYTF. Here the CDR3 DNA reads TGTGCCAGCAGTTTAGAAGGGGAGTCTGGCTACACCTTC.

About this clone itself: One end of the junction varies from germline; a read error may be responsible. The chain couples TRBV10-3 to TRBJ2-3; no firm D call. The germline CDR1 and CDR2 sequences are ENHRY and SYGVKD. The CDR3 is 14 amino acids. The CDR3 nucleotides are TGTGCCGTCAGCCGGAACCCAGGCCCAGATACGCAGTATTTT. It translates to CAVSRNPGPDTQYF.

The rearrangement joins TRBV5-6 to TRBJ1-1; D is unresolved. CDR3 length equals 14 residues. The germline V and J ends were trimmed by 4 bases and 8 bases, with 18 bases remaining between them. Looked up from germline, CDR1 is SGHDT and CDR2 is YYEEEE. CDR3 amino acids: CASSAPIRSAEAFF. Here the CDR3 DNA reads TGTGCCAGCAGCGCCCCAATCCGTTCAGCGGAAGCTTTCTTT. The whole variable domain, remainder taken from reference TRBV5-6 and TRBJ1-1, is DAGVTQSPTHLIKTRGQQVTLRCSPKSGHDTVSWYQQALGQGPQFIFQYYEEEERQRGNFPDRFSGHQFPNYSSELNVNALLLGDSALYLCASSAPIRSAEAFFGQGTRLTVV.

The V gene is TRBV7-6, the J gene TRBJ2-4, with no clear D. CDR1 is SGHVS and CDR2 is FNYEAQ in the germline V gene. The CDR3 contains 16 residues. Trimming pared 2 bases from V and 0 bases from J, leaving 11 bases between. Here the CDR3 DNA reads TGTGCCAGCAGCTTAAACCGGTTTTTAGCCAAAAACATTCAGTACTTC. Translation: CASSLNRFLAKNIQYF.

This chain connects TRBV28 to TRBJ2-3; 13 nucleotides line up with TRBD2. The CDR3 sequence is 16 residues long. In germline, CDR1 is MDHEN, CDR2 SYDVKM. The V segment lost 4 bases and the J segment 5 bases; nucleotides outside the gene matches: 6. The CDR3 here is CASSSPGTSGKDTQYF. CDR3 nucleotide sequence: TGTGCCAGCAGTTCACCCGGGACTAGCGGGAAAGATACGCAGTATTTT.

This chain uses TRBV7-8 with TRBJ2-7; tentatively, D is TRBD2 (7 bases). This CDR3 contains 14 residues. Trimming pared 3 bases from V and 4 bases from J, leaving 13 bases between. CDR1 SGHVS and CDR2 FQNEAQ come from the germline V gene. This chain's CDR3 is CASSLREGGYEQYF. CDR3 nucleotides: TGTGCCAGCAGCTTGAGGGAGGGGGGATACGAGCAGTACTTC. Using reference TRBV7-8 and TRBJ2-7 for the parts outside the CDR3, the full variable domain is GAGVSQSPRYKVAKRGQDVALRCDPISGHVSLFWYQQALGQGPEFLTYFQNEAQLDKSGLPSDRFFAERPEGSVSTLKIQRTQQEDSAVYLCASSLREGGYEQYFGPGTRLTVT.

This chain joins TRBV6-1 and TRBJ2-5, with 9 bases lining up with TRBD2. Trimming at V came to 7 bases and at J to 2 bases, leaving 8 bases not matched to a gene. CDR1 MNHNS and CDR2 SASEGT come from the germline V gene. This CDR3 has 15 amino acids. CDR3 amino acids: CASTKRLAAQETQYF. CDR3 in DNA: TGTGCCAGCACCAAAAGACTAGCGGCGCAAGAGACCCAGTACTTC.

The genes are TRBV27 and TRBJ2-5; D gene unclear. The CDR3 contains 12 residues. The germline V gene has CDR1 MNHEY and CDR2 SMNVEV (reference sequence). Between the trimmed V and J ends, which lost 7 bases and 4 bases, there was a span of 10 bases. DNA of the CDR3: TGTGCCAGCAAGATAGTCGGAGAGACCCAGTACTTC. Protein: CASKIVGETQYF.

V usage is TRBV30 and J usage is TRBJ2-2, with D perhaps matching TRBD1 or TRBD2 (6 bases each). The germline V gene has CDR1 GTSNPN and CDR2 SVGIG (reference sequence). The CDR3 runs to 14 residues. V gave up 3 bases and J gave up 0 bases, with 8 bases separating them. CDR3 DNA sequence: TGTGCCTGGAGAGGGGGGACGAACACCGGGGAGCTGTTTTTT. This codes for CAWRGGTNTGELFF.

The chain links TRBV29-1 to TRBJ2-1; D is perhaps TRBD2 (7 bases). The CDR3 spans 16 residues. The V gene lost 6 bases and the J gene lost 6 bases, with 24 bases spanning the gap. Germline CDR1 SQVTM, CDR2 ANQGSEA. Here the CDR3 reads CSVDRTAGFYSNEQFF. CDR3 bases: TGCAGCGTAGACAGGACAGCGGGATTTTACAGCAATGAGCAGTTCTTC.

The chain carries TRBV6-5 and TRBJ2-1, with TRBD2 matching 11 bases. The germline V gene encodes CDR1 MNHEY and CDR2 SVGAGI. Germline trimming cut 4 bases from V and 13 bases from J; bases unmatched to any gene: 3. This CDR3 has 12 residues. CDR3 sequence (DNA): TGTGCCAGCAGTTTAGCGGGAGGGGTTCAGTTCTTC. Translated, it gives CASSLAGGVQFF.

The rearrangement joins TRBV6-5 to TRBJ2-3; unclear D gene. This CDR3 is 12 amino acids long. Germline V lookup: CDR1 MNHEY, CDR2 SVGAGI. The germline V and J ends were trimmed by 5 bases and 6 bases, with 9 bases remaining between them. The DNA of the CDR3 is TGTGCCAGCAGTCTCGGTAGGGATACGCAGTATTTT. Its translation is CASSLGRDTQYF.

This chain uses TRBV15 with TRBJ1-5; D call uncertain. The CDR3 contains 15 residues. The V end lost 0 bases, the J end lost 0 bases, and 6 bases lay between the germline ends. The germline CDR1 and CDR2 sequences are LNHNV and YYDKDF (reference sequence). The CDR3 is CATSREYGSNQPQHF. CDR3 sequence (DNA): TGTGCCACCAGCAGAGAGTACGGTAGCAATCAGCCCCAGCATTTT.